This paragraph covers one TCR beta chain sequence. CDR1 LGHNA and CDR2 YSLEER come from the germline V gene. This CDR3 spans 14 amino acids. The V gene end was trimmed by 2 bases and the J gene end by 5 bases; junction bases not matched to a gene: 5. Data came from immunoSEQ multiplex PCR; TCRdb stores just in-frame clones and leaves some out. Of hundreds of thousands of clones listed, around 88% are singletons. The sample comes from a study of blood T cell repertoires in COVID-19. Sequenced material: peripheral blood. The chain is built from TRBV4-3 and TRBJ2-7, with 8 positions matching TRBD2. This clonotype was obtained from a man older than 75 with acute or convalescent COVID-19. The CDR3 loop is CASSQSTGGNEQYF. DNA of the CDR3: TGCGCCAGCAGCCAATCTACGGGAGGGAACGAGCAGTACTTC.